This T cell receptor (beta chain) originates from a study of T cell responses to AZD1222 COVID-19 vaccine. On this clone: The antigen is not known.

Data came from immunoSEQ multiplex PCR; TCRdb stores just in-frame clones and leaves some out. The table shows about 150,000 clones, with over 90% occurring only once. Germline CDR1 and CDR2: LNHDA and SQIVND (reference sequence). The CDR3 loop spans 14 amino acids. The V and J ends lost 3 bases and 1 base respectively, with 9 bases between them. Study-wide results and caveats: Spike was spanned by vaccine-associated CD4 TCRs, with dominance at 160-218 and 743-854.

This receptor was obtained from an adult in good health. The genes are TRBV19 and TRBJ1-1; D remains ambiguous. Sequences were derived from peripheral blood, sampled on day 0 of AZD1222 vaccination. The CDR3 region is CASSIGRENTEAFF. In DNA form, the CDR3 reads TGTGCCAGTAGTATTGGGCGGGAGAACACTGAAGCTTTCTTT.